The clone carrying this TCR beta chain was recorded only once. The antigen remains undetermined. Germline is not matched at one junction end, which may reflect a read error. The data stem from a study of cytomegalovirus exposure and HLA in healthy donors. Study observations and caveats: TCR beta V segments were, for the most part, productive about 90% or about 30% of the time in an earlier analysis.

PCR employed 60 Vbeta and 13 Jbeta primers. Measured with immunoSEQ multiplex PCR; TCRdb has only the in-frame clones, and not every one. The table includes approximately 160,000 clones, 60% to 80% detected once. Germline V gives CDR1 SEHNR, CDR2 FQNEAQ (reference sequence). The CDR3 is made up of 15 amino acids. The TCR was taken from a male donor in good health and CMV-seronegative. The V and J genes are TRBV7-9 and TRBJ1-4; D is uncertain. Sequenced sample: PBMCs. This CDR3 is CSSSLSGTIVEKLFF. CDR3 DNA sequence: TGTTCCAGCAGCTTATCGGGAACAATCGTAGAAAAACTGTTTTTT.